The next 22 T cell receptor beta chains were all read from a single sample in a study of radiotherapy plus CTLA-4 blockade in lung cancer. Data came from immunoSEQ multiplex PCR; TCRdb stores just in-frame clones and leaves some out. The table records over 60,000 clones, about nine tenths of them present only once. The sample was peripheral blood, taken from a patient treated with radiotherapy plus ipilimumab. These receptor sequences come from a human donor with non-small cell lung cancer that progressed on radiotherapy plus ipilimumab.

The chain employs TRBV7-9 and TRBJ2-1; either TRBD1 or TRBD2 may fit D (5 bases each). This CDR3 contains 15 residues. The V and J ends lost 5 bases and 3 bases respectively, with 14 bases between them. Germline CDR1 is SEHNR and CDR2 is FQNEAQ (reference sequence). The DNA of the CDR3 is TGTGCCAGCAGCGAGTACGGGGCGAGCTACAATGAGCAGTTCTTC. Translation: CASSEYGASYNEQFF.

The chain uses TRBV25-1 and TRBJ2-7, with a tentative D call TRBD1 (6 bases). The CDR3 contains 14 residues. CDR1 is MGHDK and CDR2 is SYGVNS in the germline V gene. V shed 3 bases and J shed 2 bases, with 11 bases lying between them. The CDR3 DNA reads as TGTGCCAGCAGTGACAGTACAGGGACCTACGAGCAGTACTTC. Amino acid sequence: CASSDSTGTYEQYF.

The chain combines TRBV5-1 with TRBJ2-7, with D unresolved. V lost 1 base and J 4 bases, leaving 9 bases between the germline ends. CDR3 length: 13 residues. Per germline, CDR1 SGHRS and CDR2 YFSETQ. CDR3 nucleotide sequence: TGCGCCAGCAGCTTGAGTGGGAAATACGAGCAGTACTTC. It specifies CASSLSGKYEQYF.

V usage is TRBV7-6 and J usage is TRBJ2-5; 8 nucleotides agree with TRBD2. Per germline, CDR1 SGHVS and CDR2 FNYEAQ. This CDR3 contains 14 residues. The V gene end was trimmed by 1 base and the J gene end by 3 bases; junction bases not matched to a gene: 1. CDR3 bases: TGTGCCAGCAGCTTAGAAGCGGGAGAAGAGACCCAGTACTTC. Translated, it gives CASSLEAGEETQYF.

The chain carries TRBV10-2 and TRBJ1-5, with D possibly matching TRBD1 (6 bases). Germline CDR1 and CDR2: WSHSY and SAAADI. The CDR3 totals 14 residues. Trimming cost V 2 bases and J 6 bases, with 11 bases left between them. CDR3: CASSEVDRIQPQHF. CDR3 DNA sequence: TGCGCCAGCAGTGAGGTCGACAGGATTCAGCCCCAGCATTTT.

V and J are TRBV29-1 and TRBJ2-7, with TRBD1 matching 8 bases. The CDR3 is made up of 13 amino acids. Germline CDR1 is SQVTM and CDR2 is ANQGSEA. After removal of 6 bases from V and 4 bases from J, the junction contained 8 bases not matched to a gene. The CDR3 protein is CSVQDRVGYEQYF. The CDR3 DNA is TGCAGCGTCCAGGACAGGGTAGGATACGAGCAGTACTTC.

This chain connects TRBV4-1 to TRBJ1-2; perhaps TRBD1 as D (6 bases). V was cut by 1 base and J by 1 base, with 10 bases left in between. Germline V lookup: CDR1 MGHRA, CDR2 YSYEKL. This CDR3 has 15 amino acids. The CDR3 loop reads CASSQGTAYNYGYTF. The CDR3 bases are TGCGCCAGCAGCCAAGGGACAGCCTATAACTATGGCTACACCTTC.

The CDR3 region has the DNA TGTGCCAGCAGCCCCTTTAGCGGCTTTGTTATCCATGAGCAGTTCTTC. Translating gives CASSPFSGFVIHEQFF. The chain employs TRBV9 and TRBJ2-1, with D possibly TRBD2 on 6 matching bases. Trimming left V 4 bases short and J 8 bases short, with 22 bases between. This CDR3 has 16 residues. Germline loops: CDR1 SGDLS, CDR2 YYNGEE.

The chain combines TRBV6-5 with TRBJ2-5; D is undetermined. This CDR3 is 12 amino acids long. Trimming removed 7 bases at V and 7 bases at J, with 13 bases between. The V gene's germline CDR1 is MNHEY and CDR2 SVGAGI. The chain's CDR3 is CASTVGNWTQYF. CDR3 coding DNA: TGTGCCAGCACAGTGGGTAACTGGACCCAGTACTTC.

On this clone itself: Other DNA sequences within the sample encode an identical CDR3. The chain couples TRBV5-4 to TRBJ2-3; D possibly corresponds to TRBD1 (5 bases). Germline V lookup: CDR1 SGHNT, CDR2 YYREEE (reference sequence). The CDR3 contains 15 residues. V lost 0 bases and J lost 0, with 8 bases in between. The CDR3 here is CASSLGGGSTDTQYF. In DNA form, the CDR3 reads TGTGCCAGCAGCTTGGGGGGCGGAAGCACAGATACGCAGTATTTT.

The gene calls are TRBV30 and TRBJ2-7; D may be TRBD1 (6 bases). V was cut by 2 bases and J by 8 bases, with 16 bases left in between. The CDR3 runs to 13 residues. CDR1 and CDR2 (germline): GTSNPN, SVGIG (reference sequence). CDR3 loop: CAWSWKGVGQQYF. CDR3 coding DNA: TGTGCCTGGAGTTGGAAGGGGGTGGGGCAGCAGTACTTC.

This clone was observed a few times. The chain carries TRBV6-5 and TRBJ2-7; D is unresolved. Germline V gives CDR1 MNHEY, CDR2 SVGAGI. The CDR3 has 14 amino acids. Trimming cost V 5 bases and J 5 bases, with 16 bases left between them. The CDR3 nucleotides read TGTGCCAGCAGTCCAGACGACTTGAGGAACGAGCAGTACGTC. It specifies CASSPDDLRNEQYV.

V is TRBV7-2 and J is TRBJ2-1, with D maybe TRBD2 (5 bases). The CDR3 is made up of 16 amino acids. The V and J ends lost 1 base and 5 bases respectively, with 15 bases between them. Germline V CDR1 and CDR2: SGHTA, FQGNSA. The CDR3: CASSLGRLSGNNEQFF. CDR3 DNA: TGTGCCAGCAGCTTAGGGCGGCTTTCGGGGAACAATGAGCAGTTCTTC.

As DNA, the CDR3 is TGCGCCAGCAGTGAGGTGGGGGCGGGCGAGCAGTACTTC. Its translation is CASSEVGAGEQYF. This chain joins TRBV10-2 and TRBJ2-7; D is possibly TRBD1 (6 bases). From germline, CDR1 is WSHSY and CDR2 SAAADI. V was cut by 2 bases and J by 6 bases, with 11 bases left in between. The CDR3 loop spans 13 amino acids.

The CDR3 coding sequence is TGTGCCAGCAGCCGTGGTATTCTTCAGGGGCCTAACTATGGCTACACCTTC. Translated: CASSRGILQGPNYGYTF. The chain combines TRBV5-4 with TRBJ1-2, with D maybe TRBD1 (6 bases). The V and J ends lost 4 bases and 0 bases respectively, with 19 bases between them. From germline, CDR1 is SGHNT and CDR2 YYREEE (reference sequence). The CDR3 runs to 17 residues.

The rearrangement links TRBV18 to TRBJ2-6; TRBD1 aligns across 7 bases. CDR3 length equals 18 residues. The V gene's germline CDR1 is KGHSH and CDR2 LQKENI. V lost 0 bases and J lost 2; bases outside the gene matches: 7. This CDR3 reads CASSPPGQFKPGANVLTF. As DNA, the CDR3 is TGTGCCAGCTCACCACCGGGACAGTTCAAGCCTGGGGCCAACGTCCTGACTTTC.

This chain uses TRBV18 with TRBJ2-7, with 7 bases identical to TRBD1. CDR1 and CDR2 from the germline V gene are KGHSH and LQKENI. The CDR3 totals 17 residues. The junction had 14 bases not matched to a gene; V was cut back by 3 bases and J by 3 bases. This CDR3 reads CASSPLGPGGVLYEQYF. The CDR3 nucleotides are TGTGCCAGCTCACCCTTAGGTCCAGGGGGAGTCCTCTACGAGCAGTACTTC.

The gene calls are TRBV30 and TRBJ2-3; 11 bases map to TRBD2. V was pared by 1 base and J by 4 bases, with 7 bases of the junction left unmatched. Germline V lookup: CDR1 GTSNPN, CDR2 SVGIG (reference sequence). The CDR3 is 16 amino acids. The CDR3, as DNA: TGTGCCTGGAGTGCCGAACTAGCGGGAGCGTCAGATACGCAGTATTTT. Translated: CAWSAELAGASDTQYF.

This clone was recorded only once. The J gene is TRBJ2-7, the V gene TRBV7-9, with D possibly matching TRBD1 (5 bases). Germline assignment: CDR1 SEHNR and CDR2 FQNEAQ (reference sequence). Trimming took 2 bases from V and 3 from J, leaving 8 bases between them. The CDR3 extends over 13 amino acids. Here the CDR3 reads CASSLQGNYEQYF. The DNA of the CDR3 is TGTGCCAGCAGCTTACAGGGAAACTACGAGCAGTACTTC.

J is TRBJ1-1 and V is TRBV5-1, with no clear D. V dropped 4 bases and J dropped 3 bases, with 10 bases sitting between them. This CDR3 has 13 amino acids. Germline V gene data show CDR1 as SGHRS and CDR2 as YFSETQ. The CDR3 nucleotides read TGCGCCAGCAGCCGAAAGGAGGACACTGAAGCTTTCTTT. This codes for CASSRKEDTEAFF.

The chain combines TRBV5-5 with TRBJ1-5; D possibly corresponds to TRBD1 (5 bases). The CDR3 extends over 14 amino acids. The germline V gene has CDR1 SGHKS and CDR2 YYEKEE (reference sequence). V lost 0 bases to trimming and J lost 6 bases, with 10 bases between them. The CDR3 here is CASSLVSGTQPQHF. CDR3 nucleotide sequence: TGTGCCAGCAGCTTGGTTTCGGGGACTCAGCCCCAGCATTTT. The variable domain in full, completed from reference TRBV5-5 and TRBJ1-5, reads DAGVTQSPTHLIKTRGQQVTLRCSPISGHKSVSWYQQVLGQGPQFIFQYYEKEERGRGNFPDRFSARQFPNYSSELNVNALLLGDSALYLCASSLVSGTQPQHFGDGTRLSIL.

This clone is a singleton in its sample. The chain couples TRBV5-4 to TRBJ2-5; 10 nucleotides agree with TRBD1. Germline CDR1 is SGHNT and CDR2 is YYREEE (reference sequence). The ends lost 3 bases at V and 2 bases at J; junction bases unmatched: 1. The CDR3 contains 14 residues. The chain's CDR3 is CASSWTGGQETQYF. The CDR3 DNA reads TGTGCCAGCAGCTGGACAGGGGGACAAGAGACCCAGTACTTC.